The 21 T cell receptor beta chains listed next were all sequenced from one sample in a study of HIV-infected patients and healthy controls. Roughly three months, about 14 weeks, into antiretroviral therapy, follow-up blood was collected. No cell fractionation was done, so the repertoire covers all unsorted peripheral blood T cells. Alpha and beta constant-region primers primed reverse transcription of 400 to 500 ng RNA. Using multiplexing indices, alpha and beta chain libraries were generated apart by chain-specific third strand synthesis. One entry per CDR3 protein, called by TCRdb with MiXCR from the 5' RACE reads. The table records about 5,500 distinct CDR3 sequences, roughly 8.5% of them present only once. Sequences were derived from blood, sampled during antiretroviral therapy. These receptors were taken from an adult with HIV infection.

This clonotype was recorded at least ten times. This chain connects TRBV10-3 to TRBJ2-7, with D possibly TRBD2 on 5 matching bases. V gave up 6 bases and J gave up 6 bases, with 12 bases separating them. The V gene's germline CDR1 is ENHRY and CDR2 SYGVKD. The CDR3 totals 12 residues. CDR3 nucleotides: TGTGCCATCAGGGACTCCGGGCTCGAGCAGTACTTC. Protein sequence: CAIRDSGLEQYF.

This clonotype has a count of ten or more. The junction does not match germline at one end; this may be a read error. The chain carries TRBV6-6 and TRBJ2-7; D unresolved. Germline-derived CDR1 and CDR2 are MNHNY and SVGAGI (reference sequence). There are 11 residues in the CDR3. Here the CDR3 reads CASSYSHEQYF. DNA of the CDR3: TGTGCCAGCAGTTACTCCCACGAGCAGTACTTC.

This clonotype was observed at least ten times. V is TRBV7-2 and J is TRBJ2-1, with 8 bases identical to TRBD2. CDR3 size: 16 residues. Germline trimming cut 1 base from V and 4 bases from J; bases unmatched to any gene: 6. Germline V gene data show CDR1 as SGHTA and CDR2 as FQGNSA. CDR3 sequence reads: CASSLGGGRQYNEQFF. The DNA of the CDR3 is TGTGCCAGCAGCTTAGGCGGGGGGCGCCAGTACAATGAGCAGTTCTTC. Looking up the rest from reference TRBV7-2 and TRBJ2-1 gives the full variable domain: GAGVSQSPSNKVTEKGKDVELRCDPISGHTALYWYRQSLGQGLEFLIYFQGNSAPDKSGLPSDRFSAERTGGSVSTLTIQRTQQEDSAVYLCASSLGGGRQYNEQFFGPGTRLTVL.

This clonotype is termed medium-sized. This CDR3 reads CAGQRTGRFCEQYF. The CDR3 region has the DNA TGCGCCGGCCAAAGGACAGGACGATTTTGCGAGCAGTACTTC. V gene TRBV10-1 combines with J gene TRBJ2-7, with 7 bases matching TRBD1. Germline loops: CDR1 WNHNN, CDR2 SYGVQD (reference sequence). This CDR3 contains 14 residues. V shed 11 bases, J shed 6 bases, and the junction held 16 bases outside the gene matches.

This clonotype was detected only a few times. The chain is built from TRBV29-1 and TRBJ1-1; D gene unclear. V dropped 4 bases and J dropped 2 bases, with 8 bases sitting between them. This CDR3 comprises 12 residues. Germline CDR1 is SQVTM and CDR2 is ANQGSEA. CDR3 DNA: TGCAGCGTTGGGAGAGGAAACACTGAAGCTTTCTTT. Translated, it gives CSVGRGNTEAFF.

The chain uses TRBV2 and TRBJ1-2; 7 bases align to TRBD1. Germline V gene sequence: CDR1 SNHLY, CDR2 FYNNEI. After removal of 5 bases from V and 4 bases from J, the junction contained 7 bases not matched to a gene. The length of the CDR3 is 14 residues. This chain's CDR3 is CASSPTTGSYGYTF. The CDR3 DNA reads TGTGCCAGCAGTCCCACGACAGGGAGCTATGGCTACACCTTC.

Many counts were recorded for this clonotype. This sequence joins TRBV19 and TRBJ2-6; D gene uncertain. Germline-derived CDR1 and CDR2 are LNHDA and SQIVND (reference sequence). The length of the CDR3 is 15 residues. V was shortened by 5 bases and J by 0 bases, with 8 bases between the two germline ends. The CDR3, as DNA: TGTGCCAGTAGTTCTCAGAGCTCTGGGGCCAACGTCCTGACTTTC. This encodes CASSSQSSGANVLTF.

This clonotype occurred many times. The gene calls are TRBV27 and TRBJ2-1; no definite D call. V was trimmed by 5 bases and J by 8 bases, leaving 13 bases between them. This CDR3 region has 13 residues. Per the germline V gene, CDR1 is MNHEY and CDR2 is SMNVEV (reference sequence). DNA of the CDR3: TGTGCCAGCAGTCCTGAGGACGTGGATGAGCAGTTCTTC. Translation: CASSPEDVDEQFF.

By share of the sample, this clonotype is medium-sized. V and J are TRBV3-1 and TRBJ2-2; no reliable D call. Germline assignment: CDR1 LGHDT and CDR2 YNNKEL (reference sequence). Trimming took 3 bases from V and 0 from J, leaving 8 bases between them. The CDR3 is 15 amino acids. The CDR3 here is CASSHPYPNTGELFF. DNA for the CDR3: TGTGCCAGCAGCCATCCCTACCCGAACACCGGGGAGCTGTTTTTT.

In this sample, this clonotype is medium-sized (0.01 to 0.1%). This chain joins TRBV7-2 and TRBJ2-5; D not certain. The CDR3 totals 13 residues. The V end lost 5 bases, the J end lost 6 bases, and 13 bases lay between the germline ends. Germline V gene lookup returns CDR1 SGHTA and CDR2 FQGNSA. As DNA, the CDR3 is TGTGCCAGCAGCGTCTCAACCGAACAGACCCAGTACTTC. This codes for CASSVSTEQTQYF.

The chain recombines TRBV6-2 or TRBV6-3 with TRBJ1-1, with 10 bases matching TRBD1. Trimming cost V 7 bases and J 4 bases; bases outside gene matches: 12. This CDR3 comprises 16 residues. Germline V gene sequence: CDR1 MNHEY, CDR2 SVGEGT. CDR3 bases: TGTGCCAGCACCCCGGGACAGGGGAGGGGTGGCACTGAAGCTTTCTTT. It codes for CASTPGQGRGGTEAFF.

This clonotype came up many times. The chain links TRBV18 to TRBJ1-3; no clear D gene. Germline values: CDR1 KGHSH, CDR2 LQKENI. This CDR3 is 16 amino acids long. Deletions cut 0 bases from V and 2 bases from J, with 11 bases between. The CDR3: CASSPPEGFAGNTIYF. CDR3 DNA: TGTGCCAGCTCACCACCGGAGGGTTTCGCTGGAAACACCATATATTTT.

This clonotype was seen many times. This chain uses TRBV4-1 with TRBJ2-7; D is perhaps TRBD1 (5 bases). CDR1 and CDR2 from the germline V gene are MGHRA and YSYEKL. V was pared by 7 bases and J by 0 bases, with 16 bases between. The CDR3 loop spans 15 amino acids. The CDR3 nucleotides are TGCGCCAGCACCATAGGGGAAGGCGGCTCCTACGAGCAGTACTTC. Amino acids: CASTIGEGGSYEQYF.

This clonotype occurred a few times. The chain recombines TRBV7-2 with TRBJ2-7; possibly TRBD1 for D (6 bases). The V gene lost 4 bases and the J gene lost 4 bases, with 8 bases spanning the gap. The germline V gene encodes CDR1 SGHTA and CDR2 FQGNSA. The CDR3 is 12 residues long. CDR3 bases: TGTGCCAGCAGCTCGGACAGATACGAGCAGTACTTC. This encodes CASSSDRYEQYF.

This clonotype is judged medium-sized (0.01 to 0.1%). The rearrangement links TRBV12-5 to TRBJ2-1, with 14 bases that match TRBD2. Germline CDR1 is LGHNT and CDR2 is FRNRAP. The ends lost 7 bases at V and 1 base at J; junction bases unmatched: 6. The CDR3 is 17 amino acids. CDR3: CASAGTSGSPSYNEQFF. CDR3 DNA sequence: TGTGCTAGTGCTGGGACTAGCGGGAGTCCATCCTACAATGAGCAGTTCTTC.

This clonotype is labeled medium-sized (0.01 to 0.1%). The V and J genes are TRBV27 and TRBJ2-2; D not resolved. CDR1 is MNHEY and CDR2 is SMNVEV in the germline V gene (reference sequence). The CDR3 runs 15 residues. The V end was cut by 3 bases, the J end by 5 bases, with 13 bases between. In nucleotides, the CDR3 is TGTGCCAGCAGTTTCCGGGTCCCTACGACCGGGGAGCTGTTTTTT. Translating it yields CASSFRVPTTGELFF.

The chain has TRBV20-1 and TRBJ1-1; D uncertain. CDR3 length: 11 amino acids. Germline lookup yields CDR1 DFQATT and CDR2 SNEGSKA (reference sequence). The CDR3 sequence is CTVRRNTEAFF. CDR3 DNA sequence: TGCACGGTAAGGAGGAACACTGAAGCTTTCTTT.

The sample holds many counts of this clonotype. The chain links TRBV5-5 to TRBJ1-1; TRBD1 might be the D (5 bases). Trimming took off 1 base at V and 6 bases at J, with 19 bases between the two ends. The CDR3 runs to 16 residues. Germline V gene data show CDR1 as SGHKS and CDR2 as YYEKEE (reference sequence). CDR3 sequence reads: CASSLRDPSLSAEAFF. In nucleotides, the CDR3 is TGTGCCAGCAGCTTGAGGGACCCCAGCCTTTCGGCTGAAGCTTTCTTT.

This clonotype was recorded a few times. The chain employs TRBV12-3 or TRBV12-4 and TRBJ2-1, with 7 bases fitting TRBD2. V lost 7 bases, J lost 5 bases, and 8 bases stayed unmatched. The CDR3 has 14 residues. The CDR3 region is CASTPGGGHNEQFF. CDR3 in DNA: TGTGCCAGCACCCCCGGCGGGGGACACAATGAGCAGTTCTTC.

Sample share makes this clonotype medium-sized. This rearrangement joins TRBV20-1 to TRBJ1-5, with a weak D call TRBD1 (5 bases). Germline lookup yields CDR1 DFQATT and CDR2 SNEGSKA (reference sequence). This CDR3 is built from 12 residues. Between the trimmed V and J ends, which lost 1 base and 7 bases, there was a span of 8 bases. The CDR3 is CSARGGGQPQHF. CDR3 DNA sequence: TGCAGTGCTAGAGGTGGGGGGCAGCCCCAGCATTTT.

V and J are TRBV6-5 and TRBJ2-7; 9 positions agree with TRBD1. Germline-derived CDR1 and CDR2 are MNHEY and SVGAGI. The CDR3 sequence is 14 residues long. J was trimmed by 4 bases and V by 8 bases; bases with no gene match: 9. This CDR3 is CASWSGTGFYEQYF. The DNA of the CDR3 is TGTGCCAGCTGGTCTGGGACAGGGTTTTACGAGCAGTACTTC.